These 30 T cell receptor beta chains originate from one sample sequenced in a study of massively parallel sequencing of T cell beta chains. TCRdb used MiXCR to reprocess the 5' RACE reads, holding one entry per CDR3 protein. Of approximately 4,000 distinct CDR3 sequences detected, about 38% appear once; the ten largest clones hold 3%. Sequenced input: commercial RNA from peripheral blood pooled from many donors. The origin of the receptors is a pool of human donors in good health; the sample was commercial RNA pooled from many donors.

V and J are TRBV20-1 and TRBJ1-2, with TRBD1 as a possible D gene (5 bases). The CDR3 length is 13 residues. Germline values: CDR1 DFQATT, CDR2 SNEGSKA (reference sequence). The V gene lost 2 bases and the J gene lost 4 bases, with 11 bases spanning the gap. The chain's CDR3 is CSARSGTAYGYTF. The CDR3 nucleotides read TGCAGTGCTAGATCCGGGACCGCCTATGGCTACACCTTC.

The J gene is TRBJ1-6, the V gene TRBV4-2; perhaps TRBD1 as D (6 bases). The CDR3 consists of 15 residues. Germline V gives CDR1 LGHNA, CDR2 YNFKEQ. Between the trimmed V and J ends, which lost 4 bases and 6 bases, there was a span of 13 bases. CDR3 in DNA: TGTGCCAGCAGCCCTCAGGGGACGGCTAATTCACCCCTCCACTTT. It codes for CASSPQGTANSPLHF.

The chain carries TRBV13 and TRBJ2-1, with TRBD1 as a possible D gene (5 bases). The CDR3 totals 12 residues. Trimming left V 3 bases short and J 7 bases short, with 7 bases between. Germline V gene data show CDR1 as PRHDT and CDR2 as FYEKMQ (reference sequence). The DNA of the CDR3 is TGTGCCAGCAGCTTTGGGGCAAATGAGCAGTTCTTC. Encoded protein: CASSFGANEQFF.

The V and J genes are TRBV7-6 and TRBJ2-7, with D possibly being TRBD1 (6 bases). The CDR3 contains 13 residues. Trimming pared 5 bases from V and 4 bases from J, leaving 12 bases between. Germline loops: CDR1 SGHVS, CDR2 FNYEAQ. The CDR3 loop reads CASSKHRDYEQYF. The CDR3 DNA follows: TGTGCCAGCAGCAAGCACAGGGATTACGAGCAGTACTTC.

Regarding this clonotype: This may arise from a read error, as a much more abundant clone is one base away. The V gene is TRBV29-1, the J gene TRBJ2-5; D remains unclear. The germline V gene has CDR1 SQVTM and CDR2 ANQGSEA. CDR3 size: 13 residues. V dropped 3 bases and J dropped 2 bases, with 10 bases sitting between them. The CDR3 here is CSVDSLGQETQYF. As DNA, the CDR3 is TGCAGCGTTGACAGCTTGGGGCAAGAGACCCAGTACTTC.

This clonotype has more than one count but fewer than ten. This sequence joins TRBV14 and TRBJ2-5; D unclear. Germline CDR1 reads SGHDN; CDR2 reads FVKESK. The V and J ends lost 0 bases and 1 base respectively, with 6 bases between them. The CDR3 contains 14 residues. The CDR3 region is CASSQDNSQETQYF. CDR3 nucleotide sequence: TGTGCCAGCAGCCAAGACAACTCCCAAGAGACCCAGTACTTC. Supplemented by reference TRBV14 and TRBJ2-5, the full variable domain reads EAGVTQFPSHSVIEKGQTVTLRCDPISGHDNLYWYRRVMGKEIKFLLHFVKESKQDESGMPNNRFLAERTGGTYSTLKVQPAELEDSGVYFCASSQDNSQETQYFGPGTRLLVL.

This clonotype is termed medium-sized. This chain uses TRBV11-1 with TRBJ2-3; unclear D gene. V lost 1 base and J 6 bases, leaving 5 bases between the germline ends. The germline V gene encodes CDR1 SGHAT and CDR2 FQDESV (reference sequence). This CDR3 is 12 amino acids long. The CDR3 loop is CASSLVGDTQYF. DNA of the CDR3: TGTGCCAGCAGCTTAGTGGGGGATACGCAGTATTTT.

CDR3: CASSPPEVGTQYF. The CDR3 nucleotides are TGTGCCAGCAGCCCTCCGGAGGTGGGTACGCAGTATTTT. V gene TRBV28 combines with J gene TRBJ2-3; perhaps TRBD2 as D (5 bases). The CDR3 consists of 13 residues. Trimming took off 6 bases at V and 8 bases at J, with 15 bases between the two ends. CDR1 MDHEN and CDR2 SYDVKM come from the germline V gene.

Only a few counts were recorded for this clonotype. The chain carries TRBV14 and TRBJ1-1; a possible D gene is TRBD1 (6 bases). CDR3 length: 12 residues. V lost 0 bases to trimming and J lost 11 bases, with 10 bases between them. CDR1 is SGHDN, CDR2 FVKESK, per germline. In DNA, the CDR3 is TGTGCCAGCAGCCAAGATAGAAGGGGGGCTTTCTTT. This codes for CASSQDRRGAFF. The variable domain in full, completed from reference TRBV14 and TRBJ1-1, reads EAGVTQFPSHSVIEKGQTVTLRCDPISGHDNLYWYRRVMGKEIKFLLHFVKESKQDESGMPNNRFLAERTGGTYSTLKVQPAELEDSGVYFCASSQDRRGAFFGQGTRLTVV.

This clonotype was seen more than once but under ten times. The genes are TRBV6-2 or TRBV6-3 and TRBJ2-3, with a possible D match to TRBD1 (5 bases). Germline assignment: CDR1 MNHEY and CDR2 SVGEGT. The CDR3 is 11 residues long. The V end was cut by 7 bases, the J end by 8 bases, with 10 bases between. CDR3 in DNA: TGTGCCAGCACCATTGACAGTACGCAGTATTTT. This encodes CASTIDSTQYF.

CDR3 DNA: TGTGCCAGCAGCAGACTAGCGGGGTCCTACGAGCAGTACTTC. Translating gives CASSRLAGSYEQYF. V usage is TRBV7-6 and J usage is TRBJ2-7, with 11 positions matching TRBD2. V dropped 5 bases and J dropped 1; count of bases not matched to a gene: 1. Germline assignment: CDR1 SGHVS and CDR2 FNYEAQ. This CDR3 contains 14 residues. Full variable domain (remainder filled in from reference TRBV7-6 and TRBJ2-7): GAGVSQSPRYKVTKRGQDVALRCDPISGHVSLYWYRQALGQGPEFLTYFNYEAQQDKSGLPNDRFSAERPEGSISTLTIQRTEQRDSAMYRCASSRLAGSYEQYFGPGTRLTVT.

V is TRBV28 and J is TRBJ2-3, with D possibly called TRBD1 or TRBD2 (5 bases each). CDR1 and CDR2 from the germline V gene are MDHEN and SYDVKM. The CDR3 has 13 amino acids. Trimming removed 8 bases from V and 0 bases from J, with 9 bases in between. CDR3 sequence (DNA): TGTGCCAGCGTAGAGGGGAGCACAGATACGCAGTATTTT. It is translated as CASVEGSTDTQYF. The variable domain in full, completed from reference TRBV28 and TRBJ2-3, reads DVKVTQSSRYLVKRTGEKVFLECVQDMDHENMFWYRQDPGLGLRLIYFSYDVKMKEKGDIPEGYSVSREKKERFSLILESASTNQTSMYLCASVEGSTDTQYFGPGTRLTVL.

V gene TRBV12-3 or TRBV12-4 combines with J gene TRBJ2-2; D gene uncertain. CDR3 length equals 12 residues. The germline V and J ends were trimmed by 1 base and 5 bases, with 2 bases remaining between them. This chain's CDR3 is CASSLGTGELFF. The CDR3 DNA follows: TGTGCCAGCAGTTTAGGAACCGGGGAGCTGTTTTTT.

The chain combines TRBV10-3 with TRBJ2-7, with D perhaps TRBD1 (6 bases). CDR1 is ENHRY and CDR2 is SYGVKD in the germline V gene. Trimming took 8 bases from V and 3 from J, leaving 11 bases between them. CDR3 length: 12 amino acids. In DNA form, the CDR3 reads TGTGCCATCCAGGGGTCAGGCTACGAGCAGTACTTC. This gives the protein CAIQGSGYEQYF.

The gene calls are TRBV7-6 and TRBJ2-5; TRBD2 might be the D (5 bases). There are 11 residues in the CDR3. Germline lookup yields CDR1 SGHVS and CDR2 FNYEAQ. V lost 5 bases and J lost 9, with 10 bases in between. CDR3 residues: CASSALGAQYF. As DNA, the CDR3 is TGTGCCAGCAGCGCACTCGGGGCCCAGTACTTC.

The sample holds a few counts of this clonotype. The chain combines TRBV29-1 with TRBJ2-1; D is perhaps TRBD2 (5 bases). The CDR3 covers 14 residues. V was trimmed by 1 base and J by 7 bases, leaving 14 bases between them. The germline V gene encodes CDR1 SQVTM and CDR2 ANQGSEA. CDR3: CSVEGASGVNEQFF. CDR3 nucleotide sequence: TGCAGCGTTGAAGGGGCCTCCGGGGTAAATGAGCAGTTCTTC.

The table lists this clonotype with a few counts. J is TRBJ2-3 and V is TRBV20-1; D remains unclear. The CDR3 length is 15 residues. The ends were cut back, 2 bases at V and 3 bases at J, with 15 bases in the middle. Germline assignment: CDR1 DFQATT and CDR2 SNEGSKA (reference sequence). CDR3 amino acids: CSARTPMFLTDTQYF. CDR3 coding DNA: TGCAGTGCTAGAACCCCTATGTTCCTTACAGATACGCAGTATTTT.

A word on this clonotype: This clone may be a read error of a much larger clone one base away. The rearrangement uses TRBV29-1 and TRBJ1-1, with 7 positions matching TRBD1. The CDR3 is 13 amino acids. Germline V gives CDR1 SQVTM, CDR2 ANQGSEA. In DNA, the CDR3 is TGCAGCGCTTCAGGGGGGGCGAACACTGAATCTTTCTTT. This encodes CSASGGANTESFF.

This clonotype occurred once. The chain has TRBV11-2 and TRBJ2-7, with D maybe TRBD1 (6 bases). Trimming pared 4 bases from V and 4 bases from J, leaving 8 bases between. There are 12 residues in the CDR3. In germline, CDR1 is SGHAT, CDR2 FQNNGV. CDR3 bases: TGTGCCAGCAGCTCCCAGGGGTACGAGCAGTACTTC. Protein product: CASSSQGYEQYF.

This clonotype was observed a few times. The chain uses TRBV2 and TRBJ2-2; D might be TRBD2 (6 bases). The CDR3 is 14 residues long. The germline gives CDR1 SNHLY, CDR2 FYNNEI. Trimming stripped 4 bases from V and 6 bases from J, with 12 bases between. CDR3 in DNA: TGTGCCAGCAGTGGTAGGGACTTGCCCGGGGAGCTGTTTTTT. Its translation is CASSGRDLPGELFF.

The chain couples TRBV6-2 or TRBV6-3 to TRBJ1-5; no clear D. Trimming took 10 bases from V and 5 from J, leaving 6 bases between them. This CDR3 spans 10 amino acids. Germline V CDR1 and CDR2: MNHEY, SVGEGT. The CDR3 sequence: CATDDQPQHF. CDR3 DNA: TGTGCCACCGATGATCAGCCCCAGCATTTT.

This clonotype is medium-sized by share. The V gene is TRBV20-1, the J gene TRBJ1-6; maybe TRBD1 (5 bases). The CDR3 has 12 residues. The germline gives CDR1 DFQATT, CDR2 SNEGSKA (reference sequence). V lost 2 bases to trimming and J lost 6 bases, with 5 bases between them. The CDR3 is CSARQGNSPLHF. DNA of the CDR3: TGCAGTGCTAGACAGGGTAATTCACCCCTCCACTTT.

The V gene is TRBV4-2, the J gene TRBJ2-1; D not resolved. The ends were cut back, 4 bases at V and 5 bases at J, with 9 bases in the middle. CDR3 length equals 13 residues. Germline V gene data show CDR1 as LGHNA and CDR2 as YNFKEQ. CDR3 DNA: TGTGCCAGCAGCCCGGCCGTCAACAATGAGCAGTTCTTC. This translates into CASSPAVNNEQFF.

Worth noting for this clonotype: A read error may be the cause here, since a much bigger clone is one base away. The rearrangement joins TRBV11-3 to TRBJ1-5; D call uncertain. Trimming removed 2 bases from V and 2 bases from J, with 4 bases in between. CDR3 length: 13 amino acids. Germline loops: CDR1 SGHNT, CDR2 YENEEA. The CDR3 region has the DNA TGTGCCAGCAGCTTACGGGGCAATCAGCCCCAGCATTTT. This translates into CASSLRGNQPQHF.

This rearrangement joins TRBV29-1 to TRBJ2-3, with 11 nucleotides matching TRBD2. The V and J ends lost 3 bases and 0 bases, in that order; junction bases with no gene match: 2. CDR1 SQVTM and CDR2 ANQGSEA come from the germline V gene. The CDR3 is made up of 15 amino acids. For the CDR3, the DNA is TGCAGCGTTGAGGGACTAGCGGCTAGCACAGATACGCAGTATTTT. Amino acids: CSVEGLAASTDTQYF.

This clonotype turned up a few times. The CDR3: CSARGISGELFF. DNA of the CDR3: TGCAGTGCCAGGGGGATTTCCGGGGAGCTGTTTTTT. The rearrangement links TRBV20-1 to TRBJ2-2, with 7 bases fitting TRBD1. V trimming: 6 bases; J trimming: 6 bases; junction bases outside the gene matches: 4. Germline V lookup: CDR1 DFQATT, CDR2 SNEGSKA (reference sequence). The CDR3 consists of 12 residues.

This clonotype has just a few counts. This rearrangement joins TRBV20-1 to TRBJ1-1, with a weak D call TRBD1 (5 bases). There are 13 residues in the CDR3. In germline, CDR1 is DFQATT, CDR2 SNEGSKA (reference sequence). V was shortened by 5 bases and J by 4 bases, with 14 bases between the two germline ends. The CDR3 DNA follows: TGCAGTGCTTCCGCGGGGGGGACCACTGAAGCTTTCTTT. This gives the protein CSASAGGTTEAFF.

The chain couples TRBV7-2 to TRBJ1-6, with 10 positions matching TRBD1. The length of the CDR3 is 15 residues. CDR1 is SGHTA, CDR2 FQGNSA, per germline. J gave up 9 bases and V 3 bases, and 5 bases lay outside the gene matches. The CDR3 DNA follows: TGTGCCAGCAGCTTTCGGGACAGGGGTGGTTCACCCCTCCACTTT. It yields the protein CASSFRDRGGSPLHF. Complete variable domain (other parts from reference TRBV7-2 and TRBJ1-6): GAGVSQSPSNKVTEKGKDVELRCDPISGHTALYWYRQSLGQGLEFLIYFQGNSAPDKSGLPSDRFSAERTGGSVSTLTIQRTQQEDSAVYLCASSFRDRGGSPLHFGNGTRLTVT.

The chain recombines TRBV20-1 with TRBJ1-1; 8 bases agree with TRBD1. The CDR3 totals 14 residues. With V trimmed by 0 bases and J by 6 bases, 6 bases remained unmatched. Per germline, CDR1 DFQATT and CDR2 SNEGSKA (reference sequence). The CDR3 sequence is CSARDAGGKSEAFF. The CDR3 region has the DNA TGCAGTGCTAGAGATGCAGGGGGCAAATCTGAAGCTTTCTTT.

By sample share, this clonotype is large. V gene TRBV2 combines with J gene TRBJ1-5; no definite D call. CDR1 and CDR2 from the germline V gene are SNHLY and FYNNEI. V lost 6 bases to trimming and J lost 0 bases, with 6 bases between them. This CDR3 contains 13 residues. CDR3 amino acids: CASRRDSNQPQHF. The CDR3 DNA reads as TGTGCCAGCAGGAGGGATAGCAATCAGCCCCAGCATTTT.